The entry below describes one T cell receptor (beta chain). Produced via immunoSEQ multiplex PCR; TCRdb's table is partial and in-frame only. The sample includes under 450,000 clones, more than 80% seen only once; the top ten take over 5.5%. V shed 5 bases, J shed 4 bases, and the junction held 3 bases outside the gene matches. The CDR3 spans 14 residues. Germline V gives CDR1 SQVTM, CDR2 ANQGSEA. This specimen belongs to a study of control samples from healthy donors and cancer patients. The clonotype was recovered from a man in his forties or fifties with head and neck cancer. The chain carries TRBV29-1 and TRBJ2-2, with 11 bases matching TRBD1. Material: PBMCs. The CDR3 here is CSVRTGGSTGELFF. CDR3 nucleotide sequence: TGCAGCGTTAGGACAGGGGGCTCCACCGGGGAGCTGTTTTTT.